The source of this TCR beta chain is a study of memory CD4+ T cells and cytomegalovirus serostatus. General study points: CD4+ memory repertoires contained about two fifths of the roughly 160 reported CMV TCRbeta sequences.

Germline values: CDR1 MNHEY, CDR2 SMNVEV (reference sequence). The CDR3 is 15 residues long. J gave up 8 bases and V 5 bases, and 11 bases lay outside the gene matches. Assay: immunoSEQ multiplex PCR; the TCRdb copy retains only in-frame clones and omits some. The sample includes 60,000 to 70,000 clones, less than 85% of them seen just once. As to this clone: As yet, its antigen is unknown.

Single viable CD3+CD4+CD8-CD45RO+ cells were sorted as the memory CD4+ T cells. The J gene is TRBJ1-4, the V gene TRBV27; 7 positions agree with TRBD1. Material for sequencing was memory CD4+ T cells from blood. The clonotype originates from an adult in good health and CMV-seronegative. Some clones in this sample may be carry-over from other donors' samples. CDR3 DNA: TGTGCCAGCAGTCTAAACAGGGGTGTTAACGAAAAACTGTTTTTT. This gives the protein CASSLNRGVNEKLFF.